This passage covers 6 T cell receptor beta chains from one sample sequenced in a study of T-cell memory formation after mild COVID-19 (dated by TCRdb to the early 2020s). Receptor amplification or capture employed 5' RACE. Sequencing took place on an Illumina NovaSeq 6000. TCRdb reworked the public reads: Q25 trimming with fastp, MiXCR clone assembly, productive beta chains retained. For every CDR3 protein sequence, its rows merge into one entry that carries the most common genes and DNA. Recorded for this sample are approximately 250,000 distinct CDR3 sequences; less than 20% of them occurred a single time. Less than 2.5% of the sample is in the top ten clones. The sequencing input was PBMCs or a T cell subset sorted from them (not recorded which). Source of these receptors: an adult woman who had mild COVID-19 (a few samples of this study predate the infection). The sample titles of this study are shuffled in the database, so cell type and time point are left out; the donor was told from shared clones.

The gene calls are TRBV24-1 and TRBJ2-7, with 9 bases that match TRBD1. Germline CDR1 reads KGHDR; CDR2 reads SFDVKD. Germline trimming cut 4 bases from V and 5 bases from J; bases unmatched to any gene: 11. The CDR3 sequence is 16 residues long. For the CDR3, the DNA is TGTGCCACCAGTGACAACGACAGGGGGAACGCCCACGAGCAGTACTTC. Translation: CATSDNDRGNAHEQYF.

The chain joins TRBV12-3 or TRBV12-4 to TRBJ1-1; 10 nucleotides match TRBD1. J gave up 4 bases and V 4 bases, and 3 bases lay outside the gene matches. This CDR3 contains 14 residues. The CDR3 bases are TGTGCCAGCAGTTCACGGACAGGGGGCACTGAAGCTTTCTTT. Translated, it gives CASSSRTGGTEAFF.

This clonotype was counted a few times. The chain is built from TRBV15 and TRBJ2-7; the D is unclear. The CDR3 extends over 15 amino acids. CDR1 is LNHNV, CDR2 YYDKDF, per germline (reference sequence). V was cut by 1 base and J by 4 bases, with 14 bases left in between. The CDR3 DNA reads TGTGCCACCAGCAGAGGAACCGAGTGGAGTTACGAGCAGTACTTC. Translation gives CATSRGTEWSYEQYF.

The chain is built from TRBV12-3 or TRBV12-4 and TRBJ2-5, with unresolved D. Trimming cost V 1 base and J 1 base, with 7 bases left between them. The CDR3 spans 14 residues. The CDR3 DNA reads TGTGCCAGCAGTTTAGGGCTCATCCAAGAGACCCAGTACTTC. Translation gives CASSLGLIQETQYF.

The V call is TRBV14, the J call TRBJ1-3; the match to TRBD1 covers 7 bases. The germline V gene has CDR1 SGHDN and CDR2 FVKESK. V lost 0 bases and J lost 0; bases outside the gene matches: 8. The CDR3 sequence is 18 residues long. The CDR3 loop reads CASSQEFGRGISGNTIYF. The DNA of the CDR3 is TGTGCCAGCAGCCAAGAGTTCGGCAGGGGGATCTCTGGAAACACCATATATTTT.

This clonotype was observed a few times. V and J are TRBV19 and TRBJ2-1; tentative D call: TRBD2 (7 bases). The CDR3 runs 13 residues. Trimming cost V 3 bases and J 8 bases, with 11 bases left between them. CDR1 and CDR2 from the germline V gene are LNHDA and SQIVND (reference sequence). The CDR3 sequence: CASSIEGGDEQFF. DNA for the CDR3: TGTGCCAGTAGTATCGAGGGGGGGGATGAGCAGTTCTTC.